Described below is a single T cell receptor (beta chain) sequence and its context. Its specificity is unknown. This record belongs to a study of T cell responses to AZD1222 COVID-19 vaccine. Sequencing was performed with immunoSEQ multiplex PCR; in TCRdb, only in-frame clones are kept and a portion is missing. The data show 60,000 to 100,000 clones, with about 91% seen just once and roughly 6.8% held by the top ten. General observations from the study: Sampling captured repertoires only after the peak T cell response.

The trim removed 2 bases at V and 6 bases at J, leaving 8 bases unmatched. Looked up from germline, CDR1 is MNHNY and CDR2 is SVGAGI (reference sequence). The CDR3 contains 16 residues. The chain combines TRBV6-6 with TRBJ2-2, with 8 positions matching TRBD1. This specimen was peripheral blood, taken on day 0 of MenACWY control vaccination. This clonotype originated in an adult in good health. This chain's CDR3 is CASSYRDRRNAGELFF. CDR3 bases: TGTGCCAGCAGTTACAGGGACAGGAGAAATGCCGGGGAGCTGTTTTTT.